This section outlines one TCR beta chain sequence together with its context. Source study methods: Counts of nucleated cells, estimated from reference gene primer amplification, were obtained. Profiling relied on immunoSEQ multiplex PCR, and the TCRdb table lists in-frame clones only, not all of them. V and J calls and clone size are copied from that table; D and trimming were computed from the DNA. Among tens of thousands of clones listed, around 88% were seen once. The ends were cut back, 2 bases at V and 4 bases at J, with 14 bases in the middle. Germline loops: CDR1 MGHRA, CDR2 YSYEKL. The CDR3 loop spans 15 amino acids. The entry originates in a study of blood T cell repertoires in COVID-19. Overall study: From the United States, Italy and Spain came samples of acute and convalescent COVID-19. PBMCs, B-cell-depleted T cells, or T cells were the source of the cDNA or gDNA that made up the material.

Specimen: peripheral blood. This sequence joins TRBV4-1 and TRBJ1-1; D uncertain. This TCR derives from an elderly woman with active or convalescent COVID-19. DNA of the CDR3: TGCGCCAGCAGCCAACAATCCCAGGTGGGCACTGAAGCTTTCTTT. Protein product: CASSQQSQVGTEAFF.